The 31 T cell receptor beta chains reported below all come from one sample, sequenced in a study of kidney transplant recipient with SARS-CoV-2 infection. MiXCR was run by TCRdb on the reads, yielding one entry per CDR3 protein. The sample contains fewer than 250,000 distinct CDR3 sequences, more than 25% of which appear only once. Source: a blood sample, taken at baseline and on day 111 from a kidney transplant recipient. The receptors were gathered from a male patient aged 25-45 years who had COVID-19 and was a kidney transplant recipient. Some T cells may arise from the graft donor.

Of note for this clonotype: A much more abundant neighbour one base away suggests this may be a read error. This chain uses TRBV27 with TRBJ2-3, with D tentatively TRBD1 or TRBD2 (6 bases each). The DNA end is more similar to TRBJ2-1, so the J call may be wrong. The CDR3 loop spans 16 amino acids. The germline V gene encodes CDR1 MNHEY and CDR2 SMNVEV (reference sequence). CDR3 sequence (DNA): TGTGCCAGCAGTCTCGACCCAATAGGGGGGTACAGTGAGCAGTTCTTC. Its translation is CASSLDPIGGYSEQFF.

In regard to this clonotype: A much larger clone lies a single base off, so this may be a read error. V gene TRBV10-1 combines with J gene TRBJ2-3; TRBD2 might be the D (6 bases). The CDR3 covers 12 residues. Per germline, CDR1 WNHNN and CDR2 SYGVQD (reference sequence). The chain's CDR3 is CASGDSRETRYF. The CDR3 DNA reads TGCGCCAGCGGGGACTCCAGGGAGACCCGGTACTTC.

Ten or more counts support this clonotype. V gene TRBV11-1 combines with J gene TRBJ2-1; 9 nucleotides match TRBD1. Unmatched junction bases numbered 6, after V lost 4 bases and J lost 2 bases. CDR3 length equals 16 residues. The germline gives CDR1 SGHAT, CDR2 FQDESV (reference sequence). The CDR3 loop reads CASSSPRQGAYNEQFF. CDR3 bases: TGTGCCAGCAGCTCCCCAAGACAGGGGGCCTACAATGAGCAGTTCTTC.

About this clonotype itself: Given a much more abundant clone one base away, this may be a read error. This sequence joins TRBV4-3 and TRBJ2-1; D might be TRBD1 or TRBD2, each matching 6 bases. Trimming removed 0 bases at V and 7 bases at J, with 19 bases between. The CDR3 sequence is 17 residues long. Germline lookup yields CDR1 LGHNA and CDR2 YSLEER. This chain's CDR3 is CASSQDWARGRWNEQFF. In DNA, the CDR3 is TGCGCCAGCAGCCAAGATTGGGCTAGGGGGAGGTGGAATGAGCAGTTCTTC.

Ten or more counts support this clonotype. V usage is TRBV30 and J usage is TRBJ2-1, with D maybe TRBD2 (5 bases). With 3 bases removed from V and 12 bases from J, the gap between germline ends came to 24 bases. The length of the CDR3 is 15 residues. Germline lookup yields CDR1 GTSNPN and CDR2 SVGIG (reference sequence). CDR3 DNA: TGTGCCTGGAGCCCCTCGGGCAGCGGCCCTAAAGGGCAGTTCTTC. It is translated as CAWSPSGSGPKGQFF.

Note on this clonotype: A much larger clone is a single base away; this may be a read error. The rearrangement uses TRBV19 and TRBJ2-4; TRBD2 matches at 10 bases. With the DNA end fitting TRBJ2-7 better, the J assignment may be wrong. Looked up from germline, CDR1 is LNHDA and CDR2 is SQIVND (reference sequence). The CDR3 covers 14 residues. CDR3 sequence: CASARTSGICEQYF. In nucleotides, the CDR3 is TGTGCCAGTGCACGGACTAGCGGAATCTGCGAGCAGTACTTC.

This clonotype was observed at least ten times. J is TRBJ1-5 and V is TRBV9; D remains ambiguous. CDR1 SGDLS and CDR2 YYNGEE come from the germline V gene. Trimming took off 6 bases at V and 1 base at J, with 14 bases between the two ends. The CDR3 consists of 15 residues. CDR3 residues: CASTGKRESNQPQHF. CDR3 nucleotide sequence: TGTGCCAGCACCGGAAAGAGGGAGAGCAATCAGCCCCAGCATTTT.

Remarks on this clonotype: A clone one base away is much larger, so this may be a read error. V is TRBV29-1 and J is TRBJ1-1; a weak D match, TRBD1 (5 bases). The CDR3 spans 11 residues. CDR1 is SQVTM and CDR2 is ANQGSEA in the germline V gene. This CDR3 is CSVQAYTEALF. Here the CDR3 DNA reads TGCAGCGTACAGGCGTACACTGAAGCTCTCTTT.

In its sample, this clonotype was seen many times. CDR3 sequence reads: CASSSALPYGKTYGYTF. The CDR3 DNA reads as TGTGCCAGCAGTTCAGCGTTGCCTTACGGAAAGACCTATGGCTACACCTTC. The chain is built from TRBV6-5 and TRBJ1-2, with D unresolved. V shed 4 bases and J shed 4 bases, with 22 bases lying between them. Germline CDR1 is MNHEY and CDR2 is SVGAGI. The CDR3 sequence is 17 residues long.

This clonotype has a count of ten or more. In nucleotides, the CDR3 is TGTGCAAGTCGCAATAGAATGACTCCACGAAAGACCTATGGCTACACCTTC. Translation gives CASRNRMTPRKTYGYTF. The chain is built from TRBV12-2 and TRBJ1-2. TRBV12-2 is recorded as a pseudogene. The CDR3 spans 17 residues.

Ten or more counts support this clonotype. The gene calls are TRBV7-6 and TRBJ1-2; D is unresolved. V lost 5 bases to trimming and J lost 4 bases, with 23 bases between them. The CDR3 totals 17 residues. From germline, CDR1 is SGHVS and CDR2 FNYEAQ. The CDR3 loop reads CASSASHESRKTYGYTF. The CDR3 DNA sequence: TGTGCCAGCAGCGCCAGTCATGAATCTCGAAAGACCTATGGCTACACCTTC.

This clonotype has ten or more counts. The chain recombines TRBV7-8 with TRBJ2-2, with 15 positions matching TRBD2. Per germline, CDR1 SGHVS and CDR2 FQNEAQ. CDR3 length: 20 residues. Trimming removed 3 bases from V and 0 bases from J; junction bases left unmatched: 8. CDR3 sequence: CASSLRGTSGGKTNTGELFF. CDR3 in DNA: TGTGCCAGCAGCTTGAGGGGGACTAGCGGGGGGAAGACGAACACCGGGGAGCTGTTTTTT.

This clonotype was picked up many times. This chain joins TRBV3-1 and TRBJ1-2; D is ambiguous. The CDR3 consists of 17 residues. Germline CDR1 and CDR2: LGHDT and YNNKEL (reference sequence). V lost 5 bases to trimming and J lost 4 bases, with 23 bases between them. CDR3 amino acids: CASSVKGTLRKTYGYTF. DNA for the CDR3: TGTGCCAGCAGCGTTAAGGGCACCCTTCGAAAGACCTATGGCTACACCTTC.

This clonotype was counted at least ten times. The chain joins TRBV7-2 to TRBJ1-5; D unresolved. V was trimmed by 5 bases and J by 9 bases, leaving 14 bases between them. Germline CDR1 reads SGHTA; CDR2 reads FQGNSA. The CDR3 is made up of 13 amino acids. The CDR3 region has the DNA TGTGCCAGCAGCCCCCGAGTCGCTTTGCCCCAGCATTTT. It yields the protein CASSPRVALPQHF.

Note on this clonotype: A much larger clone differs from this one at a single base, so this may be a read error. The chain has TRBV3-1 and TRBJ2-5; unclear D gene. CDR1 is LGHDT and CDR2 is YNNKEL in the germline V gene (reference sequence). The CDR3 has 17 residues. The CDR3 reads CANSSFDPISFSETQYF. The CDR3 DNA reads TGTGCCAACAGCTCATTTGATCCCATTTCTTTCTCTGAGACCCAGTACTTC.

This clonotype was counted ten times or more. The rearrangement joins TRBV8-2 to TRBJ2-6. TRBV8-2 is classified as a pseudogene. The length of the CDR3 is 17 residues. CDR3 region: CGNCLRITQSRANVLTF. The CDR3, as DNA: TGTGGCAATTGCCTGAGGATAACACAAAGTCGGGCCAACGTCCTGACTTTC.

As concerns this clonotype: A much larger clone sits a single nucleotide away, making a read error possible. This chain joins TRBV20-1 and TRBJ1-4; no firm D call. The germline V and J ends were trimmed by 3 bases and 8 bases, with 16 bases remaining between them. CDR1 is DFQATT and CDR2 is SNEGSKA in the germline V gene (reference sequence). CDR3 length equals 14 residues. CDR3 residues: CSASVVGKEEKLFF. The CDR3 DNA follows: TGCAGTGCTAGTGTTGTGGGGAAGGAGGAAAAACTGTTTTTT.

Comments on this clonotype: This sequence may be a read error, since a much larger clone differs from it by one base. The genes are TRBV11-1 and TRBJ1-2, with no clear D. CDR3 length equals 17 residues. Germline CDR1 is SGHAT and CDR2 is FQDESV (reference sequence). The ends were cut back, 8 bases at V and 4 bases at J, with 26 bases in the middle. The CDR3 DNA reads TGTGCCAGCGGCATAGAGGGATACCATGGAAAGACCTATGGCTACACCTTC. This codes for CASGIEGYHGKTYGYTF.

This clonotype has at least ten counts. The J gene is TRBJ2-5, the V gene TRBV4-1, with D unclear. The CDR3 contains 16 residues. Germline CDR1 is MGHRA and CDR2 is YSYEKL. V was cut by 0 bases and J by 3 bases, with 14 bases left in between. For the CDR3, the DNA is TGCGCCAGCAGCCAAGACCGGAAGGATTCGAAAGAGACCCAGTACTTC. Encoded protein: CASSQDRKDSKETQYF.

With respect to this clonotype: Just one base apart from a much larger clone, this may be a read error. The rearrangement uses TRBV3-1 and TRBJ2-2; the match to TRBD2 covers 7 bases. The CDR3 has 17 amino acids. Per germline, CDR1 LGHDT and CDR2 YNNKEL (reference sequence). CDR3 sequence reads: CASSQRSTSVNTRELFF. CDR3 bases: TGTGCCAGCAGCCAAAGGTCTACTAGCGTGAACACCAGGGAGCTGTTTTTT. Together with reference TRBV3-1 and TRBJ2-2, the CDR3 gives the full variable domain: DTAVSQTPKYLVTQMGNDKSIKCEQNLGHDTMYWYKQDSKKFLKIMFSYNNKELIINETVPNRFSPKSPDKAHLNLHINSLELGDSAVYFCASSQRSTSVNTRELFFGEGSRLTVL.

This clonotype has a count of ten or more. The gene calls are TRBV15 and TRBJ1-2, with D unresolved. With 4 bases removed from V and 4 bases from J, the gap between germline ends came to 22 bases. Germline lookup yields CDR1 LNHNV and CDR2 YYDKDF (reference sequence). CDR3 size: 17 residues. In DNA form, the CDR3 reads TGTGCCACCAGCAATGGGATAAGGTGTGGAAAGACCTATGGCTACACCTTC. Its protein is CATSNGIRCGKTYGYTF.

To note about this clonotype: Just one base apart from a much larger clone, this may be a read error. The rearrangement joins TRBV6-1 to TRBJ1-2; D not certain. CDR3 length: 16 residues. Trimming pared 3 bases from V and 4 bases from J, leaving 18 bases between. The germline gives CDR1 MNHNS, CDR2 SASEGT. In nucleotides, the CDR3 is TGTGCCAGCAGTGAGGAGCAGGCCTACTATAGCTATGGCTACACCTTC. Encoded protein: CASSEEQAYYSYGYTF.

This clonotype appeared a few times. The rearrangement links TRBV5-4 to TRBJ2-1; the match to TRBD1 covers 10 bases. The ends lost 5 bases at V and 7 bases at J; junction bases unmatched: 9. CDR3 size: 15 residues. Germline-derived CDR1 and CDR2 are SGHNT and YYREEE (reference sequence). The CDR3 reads CASRFGQGVGNEQFF. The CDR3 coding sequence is TGTGCCAGCAGATTCGGACAGGGGGTCGGTAATGAGCAGTTCTTC.

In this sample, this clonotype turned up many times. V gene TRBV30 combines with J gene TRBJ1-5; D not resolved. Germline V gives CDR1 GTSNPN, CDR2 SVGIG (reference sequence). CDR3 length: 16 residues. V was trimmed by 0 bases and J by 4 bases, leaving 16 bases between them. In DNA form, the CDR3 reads TGTGCCTGGAGTGTATATAGCCCGGTCGGGAATCAGCCCCAGCATTTT. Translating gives CAWSVYSPVGNQPQHF.

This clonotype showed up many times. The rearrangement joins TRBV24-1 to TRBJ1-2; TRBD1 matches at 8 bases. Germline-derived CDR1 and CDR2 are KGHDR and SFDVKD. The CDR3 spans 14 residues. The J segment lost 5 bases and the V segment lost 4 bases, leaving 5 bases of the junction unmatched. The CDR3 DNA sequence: TGTGCCACCAGTGAAGACAGGGGAGGGTATGGCTACACCTTC. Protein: CATSEDRGGYGYTF.

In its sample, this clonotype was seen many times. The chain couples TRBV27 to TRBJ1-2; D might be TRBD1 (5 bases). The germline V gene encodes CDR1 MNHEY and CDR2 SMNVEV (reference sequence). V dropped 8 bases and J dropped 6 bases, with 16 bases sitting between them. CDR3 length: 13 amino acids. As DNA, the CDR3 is TGTGCCAGCCGCGGCCCGGGGGTACATGGCTACACCTTC. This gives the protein CASRGPGVHGYTF.

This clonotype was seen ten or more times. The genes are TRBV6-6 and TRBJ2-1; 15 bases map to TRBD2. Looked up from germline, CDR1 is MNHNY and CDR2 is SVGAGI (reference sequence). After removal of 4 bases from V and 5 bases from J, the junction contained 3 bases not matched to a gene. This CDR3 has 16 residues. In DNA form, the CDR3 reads TGTGCCAGCAGTTTCGGACTAGCGGGAGGGGACAATGAGCAGTTCTTC. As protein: CASSFGLAGGDNEQFF.

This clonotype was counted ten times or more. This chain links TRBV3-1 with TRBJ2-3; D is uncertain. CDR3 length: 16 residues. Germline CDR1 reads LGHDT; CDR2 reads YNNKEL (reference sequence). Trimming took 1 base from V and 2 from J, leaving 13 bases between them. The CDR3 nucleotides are TGTGCCAGCAGCCAAGCGGCTGGGGTGGACACAGATACGCAGTATTTT. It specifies CASSQAAGVDTDTQYF.

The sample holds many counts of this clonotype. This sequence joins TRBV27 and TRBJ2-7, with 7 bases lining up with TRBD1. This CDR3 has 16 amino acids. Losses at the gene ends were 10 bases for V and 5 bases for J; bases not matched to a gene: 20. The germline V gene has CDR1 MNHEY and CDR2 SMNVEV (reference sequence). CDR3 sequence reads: CATMEYRAGGRDEQYF. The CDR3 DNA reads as TGTGCCACCATGGAGTATCGGGCAGGGGGTAGAGACGAGCAGTACTTC.

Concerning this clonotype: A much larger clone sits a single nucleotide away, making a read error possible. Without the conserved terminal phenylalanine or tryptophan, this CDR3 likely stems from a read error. CDR3 coding DNA: TGTGCCAGATGCTACACAGTGGTGAGAAAGACCTATGGCTACACCTCC. This codes for CARCYTVVRKTYGYTS. The chain joins TRBV5-3 to TRBJ1-2; D is ambiguous. TRBV5-3 is an open reading frame whose function is uncertain. V was clipped by 7 bases and J by 4 bases, with 23 bases between them. This CDR3 contains 16 residues.

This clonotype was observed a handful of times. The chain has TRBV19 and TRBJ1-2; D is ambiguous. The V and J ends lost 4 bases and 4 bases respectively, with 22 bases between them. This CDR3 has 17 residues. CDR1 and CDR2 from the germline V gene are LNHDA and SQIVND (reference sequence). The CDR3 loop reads CASSRHMTNRKTYGYTF. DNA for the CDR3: TGTGCCAGTAGTAGGCACATGACAAATCGAAAGACCTATGGCTACACCTTC.